This T cell receptor (beta chain) stems from a study of post-analysis software for immune sequencing data. Points from the study as a whole: Those samples that were prepared in the same batch co-clustered strongly by F measure. Five or six TRBV segments, TRBV5-6, TRBV5-1 and TRBV20-1 among them, were found more frequent in patients than controls.

As to this clonotype: The antigen is undetermined.

Presence of unique molecular identifiers characterized the TCR beta cDNA libraries. TCRdb reprocessed the PCR reads via MiXCR and lists one record per CDR3 protein. The table lists a few hundred thousand distinct CDR3 sequences, around 40% of them singletons. V shed 5 bases and J 3 bases; nucleotides not matched to a gene: 13. The length of the CDR3 is 17 residues. V is TRBV12-3 or TRBV12-4 and J is TRBJ2-1; 7 nucleotides match TRBD2. Sequencing was done on a sample of blood. This sequence originates from a girl under 18 with multiple sclerosis. CDR3 in DNA: TGTGCCAGCAGTCCCCAGGGAGGGAGGGCCCTCTACAATGAGCAGTTCTTC. As protein: CASSPQGGRALYNEQFF.